This T cell receptor beta chain originates from a study of OX40 agonist ivuxolimab in advanced cancers. After removal of 6 bases from V and 0 bases from J, the junction contained 7 bases not matched to a gene. This CDR3 comprises 15 residues. Per germline, CDR1 MNHNS and CDR2 SASEGT. Details on this clone: Antigen unknown.

Libraries were prepared by immunoSEQ multiplex PCR; TCRdb keeps only in-frame clonotypes and omits some of them. The sample holds roughly 76,000 clones, 91% seen once. Findings and limits, study-wide: The mean number of expanded clones was higher in CD8+ T cells than in CD4+.

The TCR sequence derives from an adult with an advanced solid tumor such as melanoma, head and neck, liver or kidney cancer. The sample consisted of CD4+ or CD8+ T cells sorted from blood, taken in a trial of the OX40 agonist ivuxolimab. V is TRBV6-1 and J is TRBJ2-7; TRBD1 aligns across 8 bases. CDR3 in DNA: TGTGCCAGCAGCTTGCAGGGGGCCAACTCCTACGAGCAGTACTTC. Translation gives CASSLQGANSYEQYF.